This is a list of T cell receptor beta chains from one sample in a study of Graves' ophthalmopathy and Graves' hyperthyroidism. TCRdb itself ran the multiplex PCR reads through MiXCR, one entry per CDR3 protein. The sample contains 1 million to 1.3 million distinct CDR3 sequences, about 38% of which appear only once. Material: peripheral blood or thyroid tissue (not recorded which). The receptors originated from an adult man with Graves' hyperthyroidism. The CDR3 runs from the conserved cysteine through the conserved F or W. Size is stated for part of the rows, as once, few or many counts, or as a class when the clone is expanded.

V gene	J gene	clone size	CDR3 protein
TRBV7-9	TRBJ2-7	many	CASSFGFEQYF
TRBV13	TRBJ2-5	many	CASSFGGGEETQYF
TRBV9	TRBJ2-5	NA	CASSVGPTRETQYF
TRBV19	TRBJ2-5	NA	CASGTSSGRETQYF
TRBV20-1	TRBJ1-5	few	CSASRDRGLEQPQHF
TRBV7-9	TRBJ1-2	few	CASSNPWTGGVGYTF
TRBV19	TRBJ2-7	many	CASRGADRNSYEQYF
TRBV9	TRBJ2-7	NA	CASSPNPGASYEQYF
TRBV2	TRBJ2-7	NA	CASSEAGLAGGCEQYF
TRBV7-2	TRBJ2-7	NA	CASSPDFREADEQYF
TRBV25-1	TRBJ2-5	NA	CASSGLYQETQYF
TRBV10-3	TRBJ1-6	many	CAISPEGSYNSPLHF
TRBV4-1	TRBJ2-2	few	CASSRWGQTTGELFF
TRBV11-2	TRBJ1-3	many	CASSSGVVPGNTIYF